This TCR beta chain was identified in a study of post-analysis software for immune sequencing data. Study results and caveats: Elevated frequency relative to controls characterized several TRBV segments in patients, TRBV5-6, TRBV5-1 and TRBV20-1 among them.

This clonotype was counted between two and nine times. Its target is unknown. Germline V lookup: CDR1 DFQATT, CDR2 SNEGSKA (reference sequence). The V end was cut by 1 base, the J end by 1 base, with 11 bases between. CDR3 length equals 14 residues. Carried by the TCR beta cDNA libraries were unique molecular identifiers. MiXCR was run by TCRdb on the PCR reads, yielding one entry per CDR3 protein. This table holds more than 450,000 distinct CDR3 sequences, 30% to 40% found once. The chain recombines TRBV20-1 with TRBJ2-7; unclear D gene. This clonotype was obtained from a girl aged 2 to 17 with multiple sclerosis. The sample taken for sequencing was blood. The CDR3 protein is CSARVLTGSYEQYF. DNA of the CDR3: TGCAGTGCTAGAGTTCTGACCGGTTCCTACGAGCAGTACTTC.